The 3 T cell receptor beta chains below all came from one sample that was sequenced in a study of beta chain features in type 1 diabetes. Every bit of the isolated RNA underwent reverse transcription, so sequencing read expressed TCRB transcripts. TCRdb keeps only in-frame clones here, not all; method: immunoSEQ multiplex PCR. This table holds under 450,000 clones, around 13% found once. Sequencing input: naive CD4+ T cells from blood. These receptors originate from a man aged 25-45 years in good health.

The chain is built from TRBV19 and TRBJ1-2; TRBD1 is a possible D gene (5 bases). V lost 0 bases, J lost 4 bases, and 18 bases lay in between. The CDR3 covers 17 residues. Germline V gene data show CDR1 as LNHDA and CDR2 as SQIVND (reference sequence). CDR3: CASSIERGRSTTYGYTF. The CDR3, as DNA: TGTGCCAGTAGTATAGAAAGGGGTAGGTCCACCACCTATGGCTACACCTTC.

The gene calls are TRBV11-2 and TRBJ1-2, with 12 bases aligning to TRBD1. CDR1 and CDR2 (germline): SGHAT, FQNNGV. V dropped 1 base and J dropped 7; count of bases not matched to a gene: 7. The CDR3 spans 16 residues. This chain's CDR3 is CASSLAGGTGGGGYTF. In DNA form, the CDR3 reads TGTGCCAGCAGCTTAGCCGGAGGGACAGGGGGCGGTGGCTACACCTTC.

J is TRBJ2-1 and V is TRBV4-1; D possibly corresponds to TRBD1 (6 bases). CDR1 MGHRA and CDR2 YSYEKL come from the germline V gene. Trimming removed 10 bases at V and 8 bases at J, with 18 bases between. This CDR3 is 13 amino acids long. The CDR3 DNA reads as TGCGCCACCTCAGTCCGGGACAACTATGAGCAGTTCTTC. It specifies CATSVRDNYEQFF.